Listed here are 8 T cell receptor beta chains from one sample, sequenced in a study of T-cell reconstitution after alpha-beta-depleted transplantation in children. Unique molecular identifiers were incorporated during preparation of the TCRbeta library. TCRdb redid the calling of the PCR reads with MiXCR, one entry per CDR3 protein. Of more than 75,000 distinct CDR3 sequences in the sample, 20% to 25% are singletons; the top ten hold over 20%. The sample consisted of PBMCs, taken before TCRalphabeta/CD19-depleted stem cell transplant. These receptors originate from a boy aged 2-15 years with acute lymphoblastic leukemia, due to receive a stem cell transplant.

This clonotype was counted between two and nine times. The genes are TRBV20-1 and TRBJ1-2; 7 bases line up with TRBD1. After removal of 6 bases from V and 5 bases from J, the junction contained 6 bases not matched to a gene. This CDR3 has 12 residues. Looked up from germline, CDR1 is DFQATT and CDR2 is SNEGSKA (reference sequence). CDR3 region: CSAQKTGYGYTF. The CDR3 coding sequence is TGCAGTGCGCAGAAGACAGGGTATGGCTACACCTTC.

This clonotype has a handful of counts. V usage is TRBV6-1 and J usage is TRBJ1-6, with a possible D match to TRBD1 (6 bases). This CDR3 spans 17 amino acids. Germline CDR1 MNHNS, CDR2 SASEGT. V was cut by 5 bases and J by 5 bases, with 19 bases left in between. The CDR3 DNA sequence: TGTGCCAGCAGTCCCCGGGGGGGCGGTGGTGATAATTCACCCCTCCACTTT. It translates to CASSPRGGGGDNSPLHF.

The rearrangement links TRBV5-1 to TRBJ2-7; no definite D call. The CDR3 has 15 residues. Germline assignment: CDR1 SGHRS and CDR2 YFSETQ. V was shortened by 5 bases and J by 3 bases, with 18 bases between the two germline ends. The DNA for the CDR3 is TGCGCCAGCAGGCCCGACACCGAACCATTCTACGAGCAGTACTTC. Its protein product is CASRPDTEPFYEQYF.

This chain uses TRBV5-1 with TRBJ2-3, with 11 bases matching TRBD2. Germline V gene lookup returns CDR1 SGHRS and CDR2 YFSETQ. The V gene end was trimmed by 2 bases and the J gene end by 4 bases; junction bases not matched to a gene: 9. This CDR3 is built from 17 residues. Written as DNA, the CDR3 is TGCGCCAGCAGCTTCTGGGCTAGCGGGAGGTCTGCAGATACGCAGTATTTT. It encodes CASSFWASGRSADTQYF.

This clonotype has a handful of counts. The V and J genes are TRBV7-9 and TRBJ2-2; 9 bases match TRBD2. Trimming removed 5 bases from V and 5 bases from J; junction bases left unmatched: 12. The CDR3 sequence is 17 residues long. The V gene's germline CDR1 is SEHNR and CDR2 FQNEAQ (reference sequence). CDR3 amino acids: CASSPAHGTSRTGELFF. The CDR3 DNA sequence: TGTGCCAGCAGCCCAGCGCATGGGACTAGCAGGACCGGGGAGCTGTTTTTT.

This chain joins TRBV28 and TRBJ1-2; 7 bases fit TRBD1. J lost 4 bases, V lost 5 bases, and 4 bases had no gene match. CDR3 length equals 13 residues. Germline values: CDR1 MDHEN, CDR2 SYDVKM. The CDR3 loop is CASSTDRFYGYTF. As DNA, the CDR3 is TGTGCCAGCAGTACGGACAGGTTCTATGGCTACACCTTC.

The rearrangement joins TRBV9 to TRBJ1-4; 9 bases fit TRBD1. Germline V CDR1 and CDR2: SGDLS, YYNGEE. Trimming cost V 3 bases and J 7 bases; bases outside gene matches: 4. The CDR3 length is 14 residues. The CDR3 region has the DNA TGTGCCAGCAGCGCACAGGGGGCGCGTGAAAAACTGTTTTTT. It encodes CASSAQGAREKLFF.

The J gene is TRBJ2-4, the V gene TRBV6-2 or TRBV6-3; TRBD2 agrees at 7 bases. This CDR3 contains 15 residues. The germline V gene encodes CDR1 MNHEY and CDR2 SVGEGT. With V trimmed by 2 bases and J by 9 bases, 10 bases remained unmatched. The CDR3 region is CASSYRGGSLAIQYF. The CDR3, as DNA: TGTGCCAGCAGTTACCGGGGCGGGAGTCTTGCCATTCAGTACTTC.